The 2 T cell receptor beta chains in this list originate from one sample, sequenced in a study of response to subunit inactivated influenza vaccine. TCRdb passed the RT-PCR reads through MiXCR, listing each CDR3 protein once. This table holds about 540,000 distinct CDR3 sequences, approximately 22% found once. The sample also formed part of further work on T cells expressing NK-cell markers. Per that study: TCR beta cDNA was made by 5'RACE template switching with UMIs.

This material consisted of CD4+ T cells sorted from PBMCs, taken 11 to 12 days after vaccination. The source of these receptors is a man between 50 and 59 years old who received an inactivated influenza vaccine.

This clonotype was observed at least ten times. The chain is built from TRBV29-1 and TRBJ2-7; no clear D gene. Germline V lookup: CDR1 SQVTM, CDR2 ANQGSEA. The length of the CDR3 is 14 residues. V lost 4 bases and J 0 bases, leaving 13 bases between the germline ends. CDR3: CSVARSANSYEQYF. CDR3 coding DNA: TGCAGCGTTGCCAGAAGCGCCAACTCCTACGAGCAGTACTTC.

This clonotype came up a few times. The V call is TRBV20-1, the J call TRBJ2-1, with D unresolved. Between the trimmed V and J ends, which lost 4 bases and 10 bases, there was a span of 11 bases. This CDR3 spans 11 amino acids. Per germline, CDR1 DFQATT and CDR2 SNEGSKA (reference sequence). CDR3 DNA: TGCAGTGCTATCCCCGCTTCGGAGCAGTTCTTC. Its translation is CSAIPASEQFF.